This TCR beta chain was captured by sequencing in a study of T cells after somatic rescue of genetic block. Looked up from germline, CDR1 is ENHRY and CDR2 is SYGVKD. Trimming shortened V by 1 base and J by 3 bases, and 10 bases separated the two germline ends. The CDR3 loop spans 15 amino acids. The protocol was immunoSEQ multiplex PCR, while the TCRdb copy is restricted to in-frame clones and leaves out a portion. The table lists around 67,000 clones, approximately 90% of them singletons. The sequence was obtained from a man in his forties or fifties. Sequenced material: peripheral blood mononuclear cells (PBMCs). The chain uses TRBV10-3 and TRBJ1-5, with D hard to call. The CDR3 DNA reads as TGTGCCATCAGTGAGTTGGCGGGCATCAATCAGCCCCAGCATTTT. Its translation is CAISELAGINQPQHF.